The 18 T cell receptor beta chains given below trace back to one sample, sequenced in a study of immune heterogeneity within non-small cell lung tumors. The TCR beta CDR3 region underwent multiplex PCR amplification with 32 V and 13 J primers. One entry per CDR3 protein, called by TCRdb with MiXCR from the multiplex PCR reads. This table has just over 15,000 distinct CDR3 sequences, around 28% appearing once. As template, the study used bulk tumor genomic DNA at roughly 600 ng per sample. Spaced far apart, several biopsies were taken from each primary tumor during surgery. Samples came from untreated patients having curative surgery for newly diagnosed non-small cell lung cancer. The sequenced material came from lung tumor tissue. The receptors shown here come from a man aged 35 to 55 with non-small cell lung cancer.

As to this clonotype: This may stem from a read error, because a much larger clone lies one nucleotide away. The genes are TRBV11-3 and TRBJ2-1; no clear D gene. This CDR3 comprises 13 residues. The germline V gene has CDR1 SGHNT and CDR2 YENEEA. CDR3 sequence (DNA): TGTGTCAGCAGCTTAAACTCCTACAATGAGCAGTTCTTC. Translated, it gives CVSSLNSYNEQFF.

J is TRBJ1-2 and V is TRBV6-1, with no clear D. The CDR3 covers 15 residues. Per the germline V gene, CDR1 is MNHNS and CDR2 is SASEGT. V lost 5 bases and J 0 bases, leaving 13 bases between the germline ends. CDR3 nucleotides: TGTGCCAGCAGTATTATAGCGCGAGCTAACTATGGCTACACCTTC. Protein product: CASSIIARANYGYTF.

This clonotype appeared once. A much bigger clone sits one base away, suggesting this may be a read error. The genes are TRBV20-1 and TRBJ2-7; possible D gene TRBD1, 6 bases. The DNA end is a closer match to TRBJ2-1, so the J assignment may be wrong. The CDR3 consists of 14 residues. Germline assignment: CDR1 DFQATT and CDR2 SNEGSKA (reference sequence). The chain's CDR3 is CSANRMGHSSEQFF. Written as DNA, the CDR3 is TGCAGTGCTAATAGGATGGGACACAGCTCCGAGCAGTTCTTC.

A word on this clonotype: This may be a read error, as it is one base from a much larger clone. The rearrangement joins TRBV5-1 to TRBJ2-7, with 7 positions matching TRBD2. The CDR3 runs 14 residues. Germline V gene data show CDR1 as SGHRS and CDR2 as YFSETQ. The CDR3 region has the DNA TGCGCCAGCATCTTGACCAGCGGGATTTCCGAGCAGTACTTC. It encodes CASILTSGISEQYF.

Note on this clonotype: A read error may produce the germline difference seen at one junction end. The rearrangement links TRBV29-1 to TRBJ2-1; TRBD1 matches 9 bases. Germline V gene lookup returns CDR1 SQVTM and CDR2 ANQGSEA. CDR3 length equals 14 residues. CDR3 in amino acids: CSIDRGSSYNEQFF. DNA of the CDR3: TGCAGCATTGACAGGGGGAGCTCCTACAATGAGCAGTTCTTC.

As to this clonotype: Possible read error: a much larger clone is one base away. The J gene is TRBJ2-1, the V gene TRBV19; D remains ambiguous. Trimming stripped 3 bases from V and 5 bases from J, with 20 bases between. Germline lookup yields CDR1 LNHDA and CDR2 SQIVND (reference sequence). The CDR3 totals 17 residues. CDR3: CASSIPSGNPRHNEQFF. CDR3 nucleotide sequence: TGTGCCAGTAGTATCCCCTCGGGCAATCCCAGACACAATGAGCAGTTCTTC.

V and J are TRBV5-4 and TRBJ2-7, with D hard to call. Between the trimmed V and J ends, which lost 0 bases and 5 bases, there was a span of 12 bases. Germline V gene data show CDR1 as SGHNT and CDR2 as YYREEE (reference sequence). The CDR3 consists of 14 residues. Here the CDR3 DNA reads TGTGCCAGCAGCTTGGGGGCGAGGAGTCACGAGCAGTACTTC. Translated: CASSLGARSHEQYF.

In its sample, this clonotype was seen many times. V is TRBV6-1 and J is TRBJ2-1, with 10 bases lining up with TRBD2. V gave up 5 bases and J gave up 7 bases; unmatched junction bases: 8. The CDR3 is 15 amino acids. Germline CDR1 MNHNS, CDR2 SASEGT. For the CDR3, the DNA is TGTGCCAGCAGTCCAACTAGCGGGAAGGGGAATGAGCAGTTCTTC. It is translated as CASSPTSGKGNEQFF.

As regards this clonotype: A single base separates this from a much larger clone, so it may be a read error. The genes are TRBV9 and TRBJ1-2; D remains unclear. This CDR3 comprises 13 residues. The germline gives CDR1 SGDLS, CDR2 YYNGEE. V lost 4 bases, J lost 2 bases, and 9 bases lay in between. The CDR3 DNA is TGTGCCAGCAGCTTATCTGGGAACTATGGCTACACCTTC. Protein: CASSLSGNYGYTF.

This clonotype appeared a few times. This chain connects TRBV9 to TRBJ2-1; TRBD2 is a possible D gene (6 bases). Trimming stripped 0 bases from V and 3 bases from J, with 10 bases between. The CDR3 covers 15 residues. Germline-derived CDR1 and CDR2 are SGDLS and YYNGEE. CDR3 nucleotides: TGTGCCAGCAGCGTAGAGGTGGGGGGCTACAATGAGCAGTTCTTC. Amino acids: CASSVEVGGYNEQFF.

This clonotype was seen many times. This CDR3 reads CASSPGLAGVGEQYF. The CDR3 DNA reads TGTGCCAGCAGCCCGGGACTAGCGGGAGTCGGCGAGCAGTACTTC. The rearrangement links TRBV7-3 to TRBJ2-7, with 14 bases aligning to TRBD2. Germline trimming cut 5 bases from V and 6 bases from J; bases unmatched to any gene: 6. The CDR3 has 15 residues. Germline values: CDR1 SGHTA, CDR2 FQGTGA.

The gene calls are TRBV18 and TRBJ2-1; a possible D gene is TRBD2 (5 bases). CDR3 size: 13 residues. V dropped 0 bases and J dropped 12 bases, with 12 bases sitting between them. CDR1 KGHSH and CDR2 LQKENI come from the germline V gene. The CDR3: CASSPPGLGGQFF. In nucleotides, the CDR3 is TGTGCCAGCTCACCACCTGGACTGGGTGGGCAGTTCTTC.

This clonotype showed up just a few times. This sequence joins TRBV3-1 and TRBJ1-6, with D unresolved. Germline values: CDR1 LGHDT, CDR2 YNNKEL (reference sequence). The CDR3 totals 17 residues. With 2 bases removed from V and 5 bases from J, the gap between germline ends came to 16 bases. The CDR3 reads CASSQPPRTGDNSPLHF. DNA for the CDR3: TGTGCCAGCAGCCAACCTCCACGGACCGGGGATAATTCACCCCTCCACTTT.

This clonotype was detected only a few times. J is TRBJ1-1 and V is TRBV18; 9 bases map to TRBD1. Losses at the gene ends were 1 base for V and 5 bases for J; bases not matched to a gene: 5. There are 15 residues in the CDR3. Germline V gene data show CDR1 as KGHSH and CDR2 as LQKENI. The CDR3 sequence is CASSPLPDRGTEAFF. CDR3 coding DNA: TGTGCCAGCTCACCACTCCCTGACAGGGGGACTGAAGCTTTCTTT.

This chain joins TRBV7-2 and TRBJ2-4; no definite D call. Germline CDR1 is SGHTA and CDR2 is FQGNSA. Between the trimmed V and J ends, which lost 8 bases and 4 bases, there was a span of 15 bases. CDR3 length: 14 amino acids. CDR3: CASLPHPHKNIQYF. CDR3 DNA: TGTGCCAGCCTCCCCCATCCACATAAAAACATTCAGTACTTC.

This clonotype has more than one count but fewer than ten. This rearrangement joins TRBV30 to TRBJ1-1; no clear D gene. V lost 1 base and J 0 bases, leaving 9 bases between the germline ends. CDR3 size: 14 residues. Germline V gives CDR1 GTSNPN, CDR2 SVGIG (reference sequence). DNA of the CDR3: TGTGCCTGGAGTGCCCAGAACCTGAACACTGAAGCTTTCTTT. The encoded protein is CAWSAQNLNTEAFF.

This clonotype was seen repeatedly, ten times or more. V usage is TRBV6-1 and J usage is TRBJ1-5, with no clear D. The CDR3 runs 14 residues. V was clipped by 6 bases and J by 2 bases, with 11 bases between them. CDR1 and CDR2 (germline): MNHNS, SASEGT. The CDR3 here is CASSQAKGNQPQHF. CDR3 sequence (DNA): TGTGCCAGCAGCCAGGCGAAAGGCAATCAGCCCCAGCATTTT.

There are a few counts of this clonotype. The chain couples TRBV14 to TRBJ1-4; TRBD1 aligns across 7 bases. This CDR3 is built from 16 residues. After removal of 5 bases from V and 8 bases from J, the junction contained 14 bases not matched to a gene. Germline V gene data show CDR1 as SGHDN and CDR2 as FVKESK. The CDR3 sequence: CASSSQQGMGEEKLFF. As DNA, the CDR3 is TGTGCCAGCAGCTCGCAACAGGGGATGGGTGAGGAAAAACTGTTTTTT.